This T cell receptor (beta chain) originates from a study of CD8 T cells in Susac syndrome (dated by TCRdb to between 2018 and 2021). The study in broad terms: Of the Susac syndrome patients who were sequenced, roughly 8 were in clinical remission while more than five had clinically active disease. Susac syndrome patients were therapy-naive, on corticosteroids (some also receiving IVIg), or on IVIg alone at blood withdrawal. The study used repertoire sequencing to test whether antigen drove CD8+ T cell activation and differentiation in Susac syndrome. The clonality of the CD8+ T cell repertoire was compared across approximately eleven healthy donors, 14 Susac syndrome patients and roughly 15 multiple sclerosis patients. The study at large found these results: The study acknowledged that relatively few individuals were included in the TCR sequencing and HLA analysis. Clonal expansion was observed in Susac syndrome CD8+ repertoires, with the highest expansion in CD8+ TEMRA cells and greater expansion in clinically active than in remitting patients. Sixteen Susac-specific public clones were identified in the total CD8+ repertoire, and several Susac-specific public clones were identified in the CD8+ TEMRA repertoire.

RNA was extracted with the RNeasy kit and roughly 0.45 to 1 ug was reverse transcribed using random hexamers. The immunoSEQ multiplex PCR assay, which covers 54 Vbeta and 13 Jbeta segments, was used to amplify TCR beta CDR3 regions. Bias from PCR amplification was corrected by using a synthetic template baseline for primer optimization and for computational correction. Concerning the study's data processing: Reads were annotated to V, D and J genes per IMGT and analyzed with immunoSEQ Analyzer, keeping only productive sequences. Clonality was calculated as one minus the Shannon entropy normalized by log2 of the number of productive unique sequences. For each patient and control, public and private clones were evaluated among the 100 most prevalent clones. Susac-specific clones were defined as absent from healthy and MS cohorts, around 980 published viral clones and other ImmuneACCESS disease sequences. TCRdb reprocessing: public reads trimmed at Q25 with fastp, clones called with MiXCR, in-frame beta chains kept. A single entry per CDR3 protein holds the most common genes and DNA from its merged rows. The V and J calls come from TCRdb's annotation, not from the publication. The sample includes about 83,000 distinct CDR3 sequences, with about 96% observed a single time. 0.41% of the sample is in the top ten clones.

Peripheral blood CD8+ and CD4+ T cells from healthy donors, Susac syndrome patients and multiple sclerosis patients were profiled using high-throughput TCR beta sequencing. The Susac syndrome patients fulfilled recently defined diagnostic criteria for either definite or probable disease. Bulk CD8+ and CD4+ T cells were purified by magnetic negative isolation, while CD8+ TEMRA cells were enriched using FACS. Blood was drawn into EDTA tubes, processed within 24 hours, and PBMCs were isolated by density gradient centrifugation. PBMCs intended for TCR sequencing were cryopreserved in liquid nitrogen and were subsequently thawed in a 37 degrees C water bath. Purity of sorted or isolated CD4+, CD8+ and CD8+ TEMRA cells was at least 90%. Worth noting for this clonotype: Its antigen target is currently unknown. Nothing much larger sits one base from this clone, and base qualities are not available.

As encoded in the germline V gene, CDR1 is SGHTA while CDR2 is FQGTGA. Between the V and J ends, shortened by 5 bases and 5 bases respectively, the junction contains 12 bases. The CDR3 measures 13 amino acids from cysteine to phenylalanine. Kept here is only the CDR3 DNA, which spans 39 bases and is read in frame from base 1. Sequencing used CD8+ T cells from PBMCs. The chain is encoded by TRBV7-3 joined to TRBJ1-1, with TRBD1 tentatively as D gene (5 bases match). This TCR was recovered from a human donor with Susac syndrome. The nucleotide sequence reads as follows: TGTGCCAGCAGCCTCGCGGGGGAAACTGAAGCTTTCTTT. The encoded protein is CASSLAGETEAFF.